A selection of T cell receptor beta chains follows, all from one sample in a study of CD8 T cells in Susac syndrome. TCRdb re-derived calls from the immunoSEQ multiplex PCR reads in MiXCR, one entry per CDR3 protein. Among 150,000 to 160,000 distinct CDR3 sequences listed, 95% were seen once. Sample: CD4+ T cells from PBMCs. These receptors originate from a human donor with Susac syndrome. Each CDR3 is given with its conserved first and last residue. A D gene is named only where the DNA matches it firmly. The size of a clone is reported for some rows only, either as once, few or many, or as a class for expanded clones.

J gene: TRBJ1-1
D gene: NA
V gene: TRBV23-1
clone size: NA
CDR3 protein: CASSQSPPPWDTEAFF
CDR3 DNA: TGCGCCAGCAGTCAATCGCCGCCCCCCTGGGACACTGAAGCTTTCTTT

J gene: TRBJ2-5
D gene: NA
V gene: TRBV29-1
clone size: NA
CDR3 protein: CSVGGEAQETQYF
CDR3 DNA: TGCAGCGTAGGGGGGGAGGCACAAGAGACCCAGTACTTC

J gene: TRBJ1-6
D gene: TRBD1
V gene: TRBV12-3/TRBV12-4
clone size: NA
CDR3 protein: CASSFRAQGITPLHF
CDR3 DNA: TGTGCCAGCAGTTTCCGGGCACAGGGGATTACACCCCTCCACTTT

J gene: TRBJ2-7
D gene: TRBD1
V gene: TRBV27
clone size: NA
CDR3 protein: CASSFGQGDEQYF
CDR3 DNA: TGTGCCAGCAGTTTTGGACAGGGCGACGAGCAGTACTTC

J gene: TRBJ2-1
D gene: TRBD1
V gene: TRBV9
clone size: NA
CDR3 protein: CASSANRGTLQGEQFF
CDR3 DNA: TGTGCCAGCAGCGCCAACAGGGGGACCTTACAGGGTGAGCAGTTCTTC

J gene: TRBJ2-6
D gene: NA
V gene: TRBV12-3/TRBV12-4
clone size: NA
CDR3 protein: CASRMGHSGANVLTF
CDR3 DNA: TGTGCCAGCAGAATGGGACACTCTGGGGCCAACGTCCTGACTTTC

J gene: TRBJ1-3
D gene: NA
V gene: TRBV27
clone size: NA
CDR3 protein: CASSLRGPSGNTIYF
CDR3 DNA: TGTGCCAGCAGCCTTCGGGGGCCCTCTGGAAACACCATATATTTT

J gene: TRBJ2-3
D gene: NA
V gene: TRBV4-1
clone size: once
CDR3 protein: CASSHRDSSTDTQYF
CDR3 DNA: TGCGCCAGCAGCCACCGGGACTCCAGCACAGATACGCAGTATTTT

J gene: TRBJ2-3
D gene: NA
V gene: TRBV4-2
clone size: once
CDR3 protein: CASSPVISPTDTQYF
CDR3 DNA: TGTGCCAGCAGCCCAGTGATATCACCCACAGATACGCAGTATTTT

J gene: TRBJ1-1
D gene: TRBD1
V gene: TRBV5-4
clone size: NA
CDR3 protein: CASSFRDSGTEAFF
CDR3 DNA: TGTGCCAGCAGCTTCCGGGACAGTGGAACTGAAGCTTTCTTT

J gene: TRBJ2-7
D gene: NA
V gene: TRBV11-3
clone size: NA
CDR3 protein: CASSLAPGSTYEQYF
CDR3 DNA: TGTGCCAGCAGCTTAGCTCCGGGATCGACCTACGAGCAGTACTTC

J gene: TRBJ2-7
D gene: NA
V gene: TRBV15
clone size: NA
CDR3 protein: CATSREHYEQYF
CDR3 DNA: TGTGCCACCAGCAGAGAACACTACGAGCAGTACTTC

J gene: TRBJ2-1
D gene: NA
V gene: TRBV20-1
clone size: once
CDR3 protein: CSAKQGGSYNEQFF
CDR3 DNA: TGCAGTGCTAAGCAGGGAGGCAGCTACAATGAGCAGTTCTTC